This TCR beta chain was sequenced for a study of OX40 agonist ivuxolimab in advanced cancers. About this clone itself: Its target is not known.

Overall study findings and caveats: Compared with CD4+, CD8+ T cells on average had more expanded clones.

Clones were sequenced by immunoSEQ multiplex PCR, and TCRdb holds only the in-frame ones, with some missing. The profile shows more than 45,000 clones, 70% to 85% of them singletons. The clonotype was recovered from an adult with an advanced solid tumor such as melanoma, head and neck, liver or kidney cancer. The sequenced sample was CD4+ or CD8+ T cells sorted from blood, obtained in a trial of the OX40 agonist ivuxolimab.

The CDR3 spells CASSSFGTDYNQPQHF. The DNA of the CDR3 is TGTGCCAGCAGTTCTTTCGGGACAGACTACAATCAGCCCCAGCATTTT. This rearrangement joins TRBV6-5 to TRBJ1-5, with 7 bases matching TRBD1. Unmatched junction bases numbered 9, after V lost 4 bases and J lost 3 bases. Germline CDR1 and CDR2: MNHEY and SVGAGI. This CDR3 is built from 16 residues.